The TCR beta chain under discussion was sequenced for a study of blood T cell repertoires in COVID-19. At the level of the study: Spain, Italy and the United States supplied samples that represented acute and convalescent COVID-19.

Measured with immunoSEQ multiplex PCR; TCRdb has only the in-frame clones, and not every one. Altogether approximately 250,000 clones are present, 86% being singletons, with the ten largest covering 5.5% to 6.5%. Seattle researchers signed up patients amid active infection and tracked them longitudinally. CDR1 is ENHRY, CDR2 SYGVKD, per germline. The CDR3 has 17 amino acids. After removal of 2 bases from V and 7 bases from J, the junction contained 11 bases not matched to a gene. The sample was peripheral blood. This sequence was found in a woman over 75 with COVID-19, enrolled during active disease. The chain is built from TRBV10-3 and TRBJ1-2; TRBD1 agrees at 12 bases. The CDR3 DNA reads TGTGCCATCAGTGAGACCCCCGGGACAGGGGGCGAGGGTGGCTACACCTTC. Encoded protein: CAISETPGTGGEGGYTF.